Following are 3 T cell receptor beta chains from one sample sequenced in a study of T cell repertoires in cytomegalovirus infection. A single record per CDR3 protein comes from TCRdb applying MiXCR to the reads. The sample carries fewer than 1,000,000 distinct CDR3 sequences, 30% to 40% recorded once. For these TCRs, the target antigens are not known. The source was cultured CD8+ T cells from PBMCs, collected from culture after CMV antigen stimulation. Receptors originate from a human donor in good health (CMV status not recorded). Some clones in this sample may be carry-over from other donors' samples.

This clonotype was observed a handful of times. The chain employs TRBV6-2 or TRBV6-3 and TRBJ1-2, with D unresolved. V was trimmed by 6 bases and J by 6 bases, leaving 14 bases between them. CDR3 length: 13 residues. CDR1 is MNHEY and CDR2 is SVGEGT in the germline V gene. The CDR3 sequence: CASRAVRRDGYTF. The CDR3, as DNA: TGTGCCAGCAGGGCAGTCCGGAGGGATGGCTACACCTTC.

The rearrangement uses TRBV7-6 and TRBJ2-7; D ambiguous. V lost 5 bases to trimming and J lost 7 bases, with 12 bases between them. This CDR3 has 12 amino acids. The germline CDR1 and CDR2 sequences are SGHVS and FNYEAQ. The CDR3: CASSRSVGEQYF. As DNA, the CDR3 is TGTGCCAGCAGCCGCTCTGTGGGAGAGCAGTACTTC.

The V gene is TRBV27, the J gene TRBJ1-5, with D unclear. The ends were cut back, 3 bases at V and 6 bases at J, with 9 bases in the middle. CDR1 MNHEY and CDR2 SMNVEV come from the germline V gene (reference sequence). The CDR3 totals 13 residues. The CDR3 DNA follows: TGTGCCAGCAGTTTGACTTTGGCTCAGCCCCAGCATTTT. Translated, it gives CASSLTLAQPQHF.